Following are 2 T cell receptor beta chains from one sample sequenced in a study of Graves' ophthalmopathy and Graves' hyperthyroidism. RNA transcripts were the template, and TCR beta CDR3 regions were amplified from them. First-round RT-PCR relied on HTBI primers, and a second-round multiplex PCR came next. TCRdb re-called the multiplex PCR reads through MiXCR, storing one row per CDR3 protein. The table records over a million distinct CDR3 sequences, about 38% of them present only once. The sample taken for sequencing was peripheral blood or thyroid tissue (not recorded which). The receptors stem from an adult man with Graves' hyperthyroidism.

The CDR3 DNA is TGTGCCAGCAGTTACGGGGTGGGACGTGCCTTTAATTCACCCCTCCACTTT. It encodes CASSYGVGRAFNSPLHF. The rearrangement joins TRBV6-5 to TRBJ1-6; possibly TRBD1 for D (5 bases). Germline-derived CDR1 and CDR2 are MNHEY and SVGAGI. This CDR3 contains 17 residues. With 2 bases removed from V and 6 bases from J, the gap between germline ends came to 17 bases.

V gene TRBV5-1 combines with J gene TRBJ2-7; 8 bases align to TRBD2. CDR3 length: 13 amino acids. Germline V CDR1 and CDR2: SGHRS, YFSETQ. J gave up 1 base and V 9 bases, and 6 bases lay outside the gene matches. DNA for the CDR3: TGCGCCACCCGGGGGGGGCAGTCCTACGAGCAGTACTTC. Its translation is CATRGGQSYEQYF.